The next 26 T cell receptor beta chains were all read from a single sample in a study of T cell changes during pregnancy in multiple sclerosis. Clones were read by immunoSEQ multiplex PCR, and TCRdb kept only the in-frame ones, dropping some. The data contain about 69,000 clones, approximately 91% of them singletons. The material was peripheral blood, obtained before pregnancy. The origin of the receptors is a female donor with multiple sclerosis, enrolled in a pregnancy study.

The chain employs TRBV9 and TRBJ1-1; tentatively, D is TRBD1 (5 bases). The germline V and J ends were trimmed by 0 bases and 9 bases, with 12 bases remaining between them. CDR1 and CDR2 from the germline V gene are SGDLS and YYNGEE. CDR3 length: 13 amino acids. The CDR3 DNA sequence: TGTGCCAGCAGCGTAGAAGGGGAAAGTAAAGCTTTCTTT. This gives the protein CASSVEGESKAFF.

This chain links TRBV5-1 with TRBJ2-1; 10 bases map to TRBD2. Germline assignment: CDR1 SGHRS and CDR2 YFSETQ. This CDR3 has 16 residues. V lost 0 bases, J lost 7 bases, and 7 bases stayed unmatched. Here the CDR3 reads CASSLGASGSWNEQFF. The CDR3 DNA reads as TGCGCCAGCAGCTTGGGGGCTAGCGGGAGTTGGAATGAGCAGTTCTTC.

This chain uses TRBV7-9 with TRBJ2-1, with 9 bases lining up with TRBD2. CDR3 size: 16 residues. Trimming took 4 bases from V and 4 from J; bases not matched to a gene: 8. Germline V lookup: CDR1 SEHNR, CDR2 FQNEAQ (reference sequence). Here the CDR3 DNA reads TGTGCCAGCAGCTCGGGGGGTAGCGGGAGTTACAATGAGCAGTTCTTC. This translates into CASSSGGSGSYNEQFF.

The chain joins TRBV4-1 to TRBJ2-5, with 9 bases fitting TRBD2. The germline V gene has CDR1 MGHRA and CDR2 YSYEKL. The V segment lost 1 base and the J segment 1 base; nucleotides outside the gene matches: 1. This CDR3 contains 15 residues. CDR3 amino acids: CASSQATSGQETQYF. In DNA, the CDR3 is TGCGCCAGCAGCCAAGCGACTAGCGGCCAAGAGACCCAGTACTTC.

This chain links TRBV6-5 with TRBJ1-6; TRBD1 might be the D (6 bases). The CDR3 covers 14 residues. The V gene lost 7 bases and the J gene lost 7 bases, with 14 bases spanning the gap. Looked up from germline, CDR1 is MNHEY and CDR2 is SVGAGI. The DNA of the CDR3 is TGTGCCAGCAATACCGGGACATTAAATTCACCCCTCCACTTT. Its translation: CASNTGTLNSPLHF.

V usage is TRBV20-1 and J usage is TRBJ1-1; the D is unclear. Germline V gene sequence: CDR1 DFQATT, CDR2 SNEGSKA (reference sequence). V was clipped by 3 bases and J by 5 bases, with 7 bases between them. CDR3 length: 11 amino acids. The chain's CDR3 is CSARVVTEAFF. The CDR3 coding sequence is TGCAGTGCTAGGGTAGTTACTGAAGCTTTCTTT.

The chain employs TRBV11-2 and TRBJ2-1; D not resolved. The CDR3 runs 15 residues. The germline gives CDR1 SGHAT, CDR2 FQNNGV. Trimming removed 0 bases at V and 3 bases at J, with 9 bases between. The CDR3 DNA is TGTGCCAGCAGCTTAGAACTATTAGTCTACAATGAGCAGTTCTTC. Its protein product is CASSLELLVYNEQFF.

The J gene is TRBJ2-7, the V gene TRBV2; D uncertain. Germline V gene sequence: CDR1 SNHLY, CDR2 FYNNEI. The CDR3 loop spans 11 amino acids. V lost 2 bases and J lost 4, with 3 bases in between. CDR3 in amino acids: CASSETYEQYF. CDR3 DNA sequence: TGTGCCAGCAGTGAAACTTACGAGCAGTACTTC.

The chain is built from TRBV4-3 and TRBJ1-1; D not certain. CDR1 LGHNA and CDR2 YSLEER come from the germline V gene. Trimming took 0 bases from V and 7 from J, leaving 15 bases between them. The CDR3 runs 15 residues. The CDR3 nucleotides are TGCGCCAGCAGCCAAGATACCTACCCTATGAGTGAAGCTTTCTTT. Amino acid sequence: CASSQDTYPMSEAFF.

The chain employs TRBV7-8 and TRBJ1-5; D is unclear. The CDR3 has 15 amino acids. With 4 bases removed from V and 1 base from J, the gap between germline ends came to 11 bases. Germline CDR1 SGHVS, CDR2 FQNEAQ. The CDR3 region has the DNA TGTGCCAGCAGCTCCCCAGGAAGAAGCAATCAGCCCCAGCATTTT. As protein: CASSSPGRSNQPQHF.

The chain couples TRBV14 to TRBJ2-2; D is possibly TRBD1 (5 bases). The CDR3 loop spans 16 amino acids. The V end lost 2 bases, the J end lost 3 bases, and 13 bases lay between the germline ends. Germline V gene lookup returns CDR1 SGHDN and CDR2 FVKESK. The CDR3 DNA sequence: TGTGCCAGCAGCCAAAGGGCCAAAGGGGACACCGGGGAGCTGTTTTTT. This gives the protein CASSQRAKGDTGELFF.

This clone has only a few counts. The chain carries TRBV19 and TRBJ2-6; 8 nucleotides align to TRBD1. CDR1 LNHDA and CDR2 SQIVND come from the germline V gene (reference sequence). There are 18 residues in the CDR3. The ends lost 4 bases at V and 0 bases at J; junction bases unmatched: 8. The CDR3 DNA follows: TGTGCCAGTAGTAAACCGACAGGGGTACTCTCTGGGGCCAACGTCCTGACTTTC. It encodes CASSKPTGVLSGANVLTF.

This clone was counted a few times. The chain links TRBV18 to TRBJ2-2, with TRBD2 as a possible D gene (6 bases). The germline gives CDR1 KGHSH, CDR2 LQKENI. V lost 2 bases, J lost 5 bases, and 18 bases lay in between. The CDR3 sequence is 17 residues long. The CDR3 reads CASSPTRRTAGTGELFF. The DNA for the CDR3 is TGTGCCAGCTCACCAACCCGGCGGACGGCGGGAACCGGGGAGCTGTTTTTT.

This chain links TRBV6-5 with TRBJ2-7, with 9 bases fitting TRBD2. V lost 4 bases, J lost 6 bases, and 10 bases stayed unmatched. Germline values: CDR1 MNHEY, CDR2 SVGAGI. The CDR3 runs to 15 residues. CDR3 amino acids: CASSSHLAGSVEQYF. The DNA of the CDR3 is TGTGCCAGCAGTTCCCATCTAGCGGGATCCGTCGAGCAGTACTTC.

The chain links TRBV27 to TRBJ1-2; a possible D gene is TRBD1 (6 bases). The germline V gene has CDR1 MNHEY and CDR2 SMNVEV (reference sequence). The CDR3 runs to 14 residues. Deletions cut 2 bases from V and 4 bases from J, with 11 bases between. CDR3 amino acids: CASSLDQGTYGYTF. CDR3 sequence (DNA): TGTGCCAGCAGTTTAGATCAGGGGACCTATGGCTACACCTTC.

V is TRBV11-3 and J is TRBJ2-7, with 7 bases that match TRBD1. The CDR3 sequence is 13 residues long. The V segment lost 5 bases and the J segment 3 bases; nucleotides outside the gene matches: 4. The germline V gene has CDR1 SGHNT and CDR2 YENEEA. CDR3 sequence reads: CASSQGTVYEQYF. The CDR3, as DNA: TGTGCCAGCAGCCAAGGGACAGTCTACGAGCAGTACTTC.

The V call is TRBV19, the J call TRBJ1-5, with a possible D match to TRBD1 (5 bases). The CDR3 extends over 16 amino acids. Looked up from germline, CDR1 is LNHDA and CDR2 is SQIVND (reference sequence). V was pared by 5 bases and J by 4 bases, with 18 bases between. The CDR3: CASSPLGDRPNQPQHF. For the CDR3, the DNA is TGTGCCAGTAGTCCACTGGGCGACAGACCGAATCAGCCCCAGCATTTT.

V usage is TRBV4-1 and J usage is TRBJ1-5; tentative D call: TRBD1 (6 bases). The CDR3 is 15 amino acids. V shed 1 base and J shed 3 bases, with 10 bases lying between them. Germline V lookup: CDR1 MGHRA, CDR2 YSYEKL. The CDR3 sequence: CASSQGGTNNQPQHF. The DNA for the CDR3 is TGCGCCAGCAGCCAAGGAGGGACAAACAATCAGCCCCAGCATTTT.

The chain is built from TRBV23-1 and TRBJ2-1; maybe TRBD1 (5 bases). TRBV23-1 is assigned to the ORF class and has an uncertain function. Trimming pared 4 bases from V and 7 bases from J, leaving 11 bases between. The CDR3 is 13 residues long. The CDR3 spells CASSLNRWNEQFF. CDR3 nucleotide sequence: TGCGCCAGCAGTCTCAACAGGTGGAATGAGCAGTTCTTC.

The V gene is TRBV29-1, the J gene TRBJ2-3; the match to TRBD1 covers 8 bases. Germline V gene lookup returns CDR1 SQVTM and CDR2 ANQGSEA. This CDR3 region has 13 residues. V dropped 6 bases and J dropped 9; count of bases not matched to a gene: 11. CDR3 sequence (DNA): TGCAGCGTCCAAGCCCCGGGACAGGACACGCAGTATTTT. Translating it yields CSVQAPGQDTQYF.

This chain joins TRBV5-1 and TRBJ2-7, with D possibly TRBD2 on 6 matching bases. Trimming left V 4 bases short and J 3 bases short, with 17 bases between. In germline, CDR1 is SGHRS, CDR2 YFSETQ. The CDR3 loop spans 15 amino acids. CDR3 DNA sequence: TGCGCCAGCAGCCCGTCGGGGGAGAGTAGCTACGAGCAGTACTTC. It is translated as CASSPSGESSYEQYF. Supplemented by reference TRBV5-1 and TRBJ2-7, the full variable domain reads KAGVTQTPRYLIKTRGQQVTLSCSPISGHRSVSWYQQTPGQGLQFLFEYFSETQRNKGNFPGRFSGRQFSNSRSEMNVSTLELGDSALYLCASSPSGESSYEQYFGPGTRLTVT.

The chain uses TRBV7-9 and TRBJ2-1, with 8 bases aligning to TRBD1. This CDR3 has 14 amino acids. Trimming removed 4 bases from V and 7 bases from J; junction bases left unmatched: 6. In germline, CDR1 is SEHNR, CDR2 FQNEAQ (reference sequence). The CDR3 bases are TGTGCCAGCAGCTCGACAGGGGAAGGGAATGAGCAGTTCTTC. It yields the protein CASSSTGEGNEQFF.

This clone has just one count. The J gene is TRBJ2-2, the V gene TRBV6-4; 7 bases match TRBD1. Germline CDR1 MRHNA, CDR2 SNTAGT. Losses at the gene ends were 6 bases for V and 1 base for J; bases not matched to a gene: 8. The CDR3 has 16 amino acids. The CDR3 loop reads CASSLQGVLNTGELFF. For the CDR3, the DNA is TGTGCCAGCAGCCTGCAGGGGGTCTTGAACACCGGGGAGCTGTTTTTT.

The chain links TRBV19 to TRBJ2-5, with TRBD2 matching 7 bases. The CDR3 consists of 15 residues. V shed 0 bases, J shed 4 bases, and the junction held 5 bases outside the gene matches. In germline, CDR1 is LNHDA, CDR2 SQIVND (reference sequence). The CDR3 reads CASSIETAGSETQYF. Here the CDR3 DNA reads TGTGCCAGTAGTATAGAAACAGCGGGATCAGAGACCCAGTACTTC.

The chain has TRBV20-1 and TRBJ2-1; 7 nucleotides agree with TRBD2. The trim removed 6 bases at V and 8 bases at J, leaving 4 bases unmatched. The length of the CDR3 is 11 residues. Germline CDR1 DFQATT, CDR2 SNEGSKA (reference sequence). CDR3 sequence (DNA): TGCAGTGCCCAGACTAGCCATGAGCAGTTCTTC. Its protein product is CSAQTSHEQFF.

This clone appeared a few times. The V call is TRBV27, the J call TRBJ2-1; maybe TRBD2 (5 bases). The CDR3 length is 14 residues. Germline V gives CDR1 MNHEY, CDR2 SMNVEV (reference sequence). The ends were cut back, 3 bases at V and 3 bases at J, with 9 bases in the middle. In nucleotides, the CDR3 is TGTGCCAGCAGTTTCTACGAGGGCTACAATGAGCAGTTCTTC. Its protein product is CASSFYEGYNEQFF.